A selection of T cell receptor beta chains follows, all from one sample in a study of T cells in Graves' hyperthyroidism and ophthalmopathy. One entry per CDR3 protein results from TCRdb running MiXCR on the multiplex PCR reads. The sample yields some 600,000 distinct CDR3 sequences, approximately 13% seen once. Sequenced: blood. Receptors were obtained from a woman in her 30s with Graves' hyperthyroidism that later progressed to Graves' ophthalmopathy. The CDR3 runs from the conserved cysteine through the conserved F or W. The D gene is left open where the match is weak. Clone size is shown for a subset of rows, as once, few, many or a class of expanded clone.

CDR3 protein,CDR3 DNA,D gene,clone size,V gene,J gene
CASSWGQGRKNEQFF,TGCGCCAGCAGTTGGGGACAGGGGAGAAAGAATGAGCAGTTCTTC,TRBD1,many,TRBV10-1,TRBJ2-1
CASGLHGGATEETQYF,TGTGCTAGTGGTTTGCATGGGGGGGCAACGGAAGAGACCCAGTACTTC,.,many,TRBV12-5,TRBJ2-5
CAWSFTGEGYTF,TGTGCCTGGAGTTTCACAGGGGAGGGCTACACCTTC,TRBD1,many,TRBV30,TRBJ1-2
CASQGVGNQPQHF,TGTGCCAGCCAGGGAGTAGGGAATCAGCCCCAGCATTTT,.,many,TRBV28,TRBJ1-5
CASRTTQGAHGYTF,TGTGCCAGCAGAACCACCCAGGGAGCCCATGGCTACACCTTC,.,many,TRBV2,TRBJ1-2
CASSAGPPWPDTQYF,TGTGCCAGCAGTGCGGGACCCCCCTGGCCAGATACGCAGTATTTT,.,many,TRBV6-1,TRBJ2-3
CASRFSSGKEQFF,TGCGCCAGCAGGTTCTCTAGCGGGAAGGAGCAGTTCTTC,TRBD2,many,TRBV5-1,TRBJ2-1
CASSQVGTAAQFF,TGTGCCAGCAGCCAAGTTGGTACAGCCGCGCAGTTCTTC,.,many,TRBV3-1,TRBJ2-1
CASRRAGSYEQYF,TGTGCCAGTAGAAGGGCCGGTTCCTACGAGCAGTACTTC,.,.,TRBV19,TRBJ2-7
CASSQVGGRRRSSYNEQFF,TGTGCCAGCAGCCAAGTAGGAGGGCGCAGGAGGAGCTCCTACAATGAGCAGTTCTTC,.,.,TRBV14,TRBJ2-1
CASSIGEGTYNEQFF,TGTGCCAGTAGTATAGGGGAGGGTACCTACAATGAGCAGTTCTTC,TRBD2,many,TRBV19,TRBJ2-1
CASSFPSRALQETQYF,TGTGCCAGCAGTTTCCCCTCGCGGGCTTTACAAGAGACCCAGTACTTC,.,many,TRBV28,TRBJ2-5
CAISGGTGSTDTQYF,TGTGCCATCAGTGGGGGGACAGGGAGCACAGATACGCAGTATTTT,TRBD1,.,TRBV10-3,TRBJ2-3
CASSLGISNEKLFF,TGTGCCAGCAGCTTGGGGATCTCTAATGAAAAACTGTTTTTT,.,few,TRBV5-8,TRBJ1-4
CASSPRDRPNYGYTF,TGTGCCAGCAGCCCGCGGGACAGACCTAACTATGGCTACACCTTC,TRBD1,many,TRBV3-1,TRBJ1-2
CAISPGRQGWREGLRNTEAFF,TGTGCCATCAGTCCTGGCAGACAGGGCTGGAGGGAAGGGTTAAGGAACACTGAAGCTTTCTTT,TRBD1,many,TRBV10-3,TRBJ1-1
CASSFQDDTEAFF,TGCGCCAGCAGCTTCCAAGATGACACTGAAGCTTTCTTT,.,many,TRBV5-1,TRBJ1-1
CASSLEAGLGDTQYF,TGTGCCAGCAGCTTAGAGGCGGGATTAGGGGATACGCAGTATTTT,.,many,TRBV7-8,TRBJ2-3
CASTSGTLGVQETQYF,TGTGCCAGCACCTCCGGGACCCTAGGCGTACAAGAGACCCAGTACTTC,.,many,TRBV6-1,TRBJ2-5
CASSYLAGVHEQYF,TGTGCCAGCAGTTACTTAGCGGGAGTCCACGAGCAGTACTTC,TRBD2,many,TRBV6-5,TRBJ2-7
CSAHYSSGAVYEQYF,TGCAGTGCTCATTACTCGTCAGGGGCAGTCTACGAGCAGTACTTC,.,many,TRBV20-1,TRBJ2-7
CASRMASGNVKSDTQYF,TGTGCCAGCAGGATGGCTAGCGGGAACGTAAAGTCAGATACGCAGTATTTT,TRBD2,.,TRBV6-2/TRBV6-3,TRBJ2-3
CASSYPGLAGRQNNEQFF,TGTGCCAGCAGTTACCCTGGACTAGCGGGACGGCAAAACAATGAGCAGTTCTTC,TRBD2,many,TRBV6-5,TRBJ2-1
CASGLVHHSRAFF,TGTGCTAGTGGTTTGGTCCATCACTCGCGGGCTTTCTTT,.,.,TRBV12-5,TRBJ1-1
CASSSWDLFDQPQHF,TGTGCCAGCAGTTCCTGGGACCTATTTGATCAGCCCCAGCATTTT,.,many,TRBV12-3/TRBV12-4,TRBJ1-5
CASSYMADSYNEQFF,TGTGCCAGCAGTTACATGGCTGATTCCTACAATGAGCAGTTCTTC,.,many,TRBV6-2/TRBV6-3,TRBJ2-1
CASSDSIVETQYF,TGTGCCAGCAGTGACTCGATTGTCGAGACCCAGTACTTC,.,few,TRBV6-4,TRBJ2-5
CASREPGTPYNEQFF,TGTGCCAGCAGGGAACCCGGGACACCCTACAATGAGCAGTTCTTC,.,many,TRBV28,TRBJ2-1
CASSPLTGGRYEQYF,TGTGCCAGCAGTCCCCTGACGGGAGGGAGGTACGAGCAGTACTTC,TRBD2,many,TRBV27,TRBJ2-7